The 20 T cell receptor beta chains reported below all come from one sample, sequenced in a study of blood T cell repertoires in COVID-19 (dated by TCRdb to the early 2020s). The library was generated by the immunoSEQ multiplex PCR assay. Here the immuneACCESS table is served through TCRdb, limited to in-frame sequences with V and J called. Missing clones are a known gap in these copies; in checked studies unresolved V genes cover under half, and the rest lacks a known reason. Counted in this sample were some 99,000 clones; roughly 87% of them appeared once. Of the sample, around 4.5% falls within the top ten clones. Specimen: peripheral blood. These receptors were collected from a man between 65 and 79 years old with acute or convalescent COVID-19.

The chain employs TRBV2 and TRBJ2-7; TRBD2 matches at 10 bases. The CDR3 runs 15 residues. V gave up 7 bases and J gave up 2 bases; unmatched junction bases: 8. Germline lookup yields CDR1 SNHLY and CDR2 FYNNEI. The CDR3 sequence is CASKGPSGGPYEQYF. For the CDR3, the DNA is TGTGCCAGCAAGGGACCTAGCGGGGGACCCTACGAGCAGTACTTC. Full variable domain (outside the CDR3, taken from reference TRBV2 and TRBJ2-7): EPEVTQTPSHQVTQMGQEVILRCVPISNHLYFYWYRQILGQKVEFLVSFYNNEISEKSEIFDDQFSVERPDGSNFTLKIRSTKLEDSAMYFCASKGPSGGPYEQYFGPGTRLTVT.

The chain joins TRBV28 to TRBJ1-6, with TRBD1 identical over 7 bases. The germline V gene encodes CDR1 MDHEN and CDR2 SYDVKM. CDR3 length: 15 residues. Trimming at V came to 3 bases and at J to 7 bases, leaving 6 bases not matched to a gene. CDR3 amino acids: CASSFRGRGNSPLHF. The DNA for the CDR3 is TGTGCCAGCAGTTTCCGGGGCAGGGGGAATTCACCCCTCCACTTT.

The chain links TRBV11-2 to TRBJ1-2; D unclear. This CDR3 spans 14 amino acids. The V and J ends lost 0 bases and 4 bases respectively, with 9 bases between them. Germline lookup yields CDR1 SGHAT and CDR2 FQNNGV. This CDR3 reads CASSLDQDIYGYTF. CDR3 nucleotide sequence: TGTGCCAGCAGCTTAGATCAGGATATCTATGGCTACACCTTC.

The rearrangement joins TRBV10-3 to TRBJ1-2; 11 positions match TRBD1. The V and J ends lost 6 bases and 3 bases, in that order; junction bases with no gene match: 3. Germline V gene sequence: CDR1 ENHRY, CDR2 SYGVKD. The CDR3 runs to 14 residues. The CDR3 reads CAIRGQGEHYGYTF. The CDR3, as DNA: TGTGCCATCAGGGGACAGGGGGAGCACTATGGCTACACCTTC.

The chain links TRBV7-8 to TRBJ1-5; TRBD1 agrees at 9 bases. The ends lost 1 base at V and 3 bases at J; junction bases unmatched: 16. The CDR3 totals 20 residues. Germline V gene data show CDR1 as SGHVS and CDR2 as FQNEAQ. CDR3 nucleotide sequence: TGTGCCAGCAGCTTAGGCGGGACAGGGTCTTTCGGGGCCATCAATCAGCCCCAGCATTTT. Translation gives CASSLGGTGSFGAINQPQHF.

The V and J genes are TRBV11-2 and TRBJ2-5; no clear D. V shed 5 bases and J shed 1 base, with 8 bases lying between them. This CDR3 comprises 13 residues. The germline gives CDR1 SGHAT, CDR2 FQNNGV. CDR3 sequence (DNA): TGTGCCAGCAGCGAACAGCCCCAAGAGACCCAGTACTTC. It is translated as CASSEQPQETQYF. Looking up the rest from reference TRBV11-2 and TRBJ2-5 gives the full variable domain: EAGVAQSPRYKIIEKRQSVAFWCNPISGHATLYWYQQILGQGPKLLIQFQNNGVVDDSQLPKDRFSAERLKGVDSTLKIQPAKLEDSAVYLCASSEQPQETQYFGPGTRLLVL.

The genes are TRBV4-2 and TRBJ2-7; D unclear. The germline CDR1 and CDR2 sequences are LGHNA and YNFKEQ. Trimming removed 0 bases from V and 3 bases from J, with 9 bases in between. CDR3 length equals 14 residues. As DNA, the CDR3 is TGTGCCAGCAGCCAAGATCTTAGCAACTACGAGCAGTACTTC. Its translation: CASSQDLSNYEQYF.

The rearrangement uses TRBV5-4 and TRBJ1-1; 8 bases fit TRBD1. Per the germline V gene, CDR1 is SGHNT and CDR2 is YYREEE (reference sequence). The CDR3 loop spans 14 amino acids. Trimming at V came to 0 bases and at J to 8 bases, leaving 6 bases not matched to a gene. CDR3 sequence (DNA): TGTGCCAGCAGCTTGGACCAGGGGGCGTTAGAAGCTTTCTTT. Residues: CASSLDQGALEAFF.

The rearrangement links TRBV6-1 to TRBJ1-1; 8 nucleotides agree with TRBD1. CDR1 is MNHNS, CDR2 SASEGT, per germline. The CDR3 covers 14 residues. Losses at the gene ends were 3 bases for V and 5 bases for J; bases not matched to a gene: 5. The CDR3 DNA reads TGTGCCAGCAGTGAGCCAGGGGGCCAAACTGAAGCTTTCTTT. This codes for CASSEPGGQTEAFF.

This clone was detected a few times. The V gene is TRBV19, the J gene TRBJ2-2; TRBD1 aligns across 8 bases. This CDR3 has 16 residues. The germline V gene encodes CDR1 LNHDA and CDR2 SQIVND (reference sequence). Trimming cost V 4 bases and J 1 base; bases outside gene matches: 5. The CDR3 sequence: CASSTNRGENTGELFF. The DNA for the CDR3 is TGTGCCAGTAGTACTAACAGGGGGGAGAACACCGGGGAGCTGTTTTTT.

The V gene is TRBV9, the J gene TRBJ1-2; 8 bases fit TRBD1. The ends lost 0 bases at V and 5 bases at J; junction bases unmatched: 6. Looked up from germline, CDR1 is SGDLS and CDR2 is YYNGEE. The CDR3 extends over 15 amino acids. CDR3 residues: CASSVEGQALYGYTF. The CDR3 DNA reads as TGTGCCAGCAGCGTAGAGGGACAGGCCCTTTATGGCTACACCTTC.

The chain links TRBV6-2 or TRBV6-3 to TRBJ1-3; 7 bases match TRBD1. Germline CDR1 is MNHEY and CDR2 is SVGEGT. The CDR3 runs to 16 residues. V lost 2 bases, J lost 4 bases, and 8 bases stayed unmatched. For the CDR3, the DNA is TGTGCCAGCAGTTACCGGACAGGCGTAGGCGGAAACACCATATATTTT. Translation: CASSYRTGVGGNTIYF.

The chain uses TRBV5-4 and TRBJ2-4, with TRBD2 as a possible D gene (5 bases). The V gene's germline CDR1 is SGHNT and CDR2 YYREEE (reference sequence). V was cut by 0 bases and J by 0 bases, with 13 bases left in between. CDR3 length: 17 amino acids. In DNA, the CDR3 is TGTGCCAGCAGCTTGGCGGCGGGCCAGGTAGCCAAAAACATTCAGTACTTC. Its protein product is CASSLAAGQVAKNIQYF.

This chain joins TRBV5-6 and TRBJ2-2; 8 bases line up with TRBD1. V was pared by 2 bases and J by 1 base, with 1 base of the junction left unmatched. Germline V gene sequence: CDR1 SGHDT, CDR2 YYEEEE. This CDR3 comprises 15 residues. CDR3 coding DNA: TGTGCCAGCAGCTTCGGGACAGGGAACACCGGGGAGCTGTTTTTT. The encoded protein is CASSFGTGNTGELFF.

This clone has just one count. This chain links TRBV6-4 with TRBJ2-1, with a possible D match to TRBD2 (5 bases). Germline loops: CDR1 MRHNA, CDR2 SNTAGT. V lost 0 bases and J 0 bases, leaving 12 bases between the germline ends. This CDR3 contains 17 residues. CDR3 amino acids: CASSDSLAQISYNEQFF. The CDR3 nucleotides read TGTGCCAGCAGTGACTCCCTAGCTCAGATCTCCTACAATGAGCAGTTCTTC.

The chain recombines TRBV4-1 with TRBJ2-7; D is perhaps TRBD1 (5 bases). This CDR3 contains 14 residues. Germline-derived CDR1 and CDR2 are MGHRA and YSYEKL. V was cut by 1 base and J by 2 bases, with 9 bases left in between. The CDR3: CASSQGPRAYEQYF. The CDR3 nucleotides are TGCGCCAGCAGCCAAGGCCCCAGGGCCTACGAGCAGTACTTC.

The chain has TRBV25-1 and TRBJ1-4; no firm D call. Between the trimmed V and J ends, which lost 6 bases and 5 bases, there was a span of 16 bases. Germline V gives CDR1 MGHDK, CDR2 SYGVNS. CDR3 length: 15 amino acids. CDR3 protein: CASRTTTGSNEKLFF. In DNA, the CDR3 is TGTGCCAGCAGAACAACGACGGGAAGCAATGAAAAACTGTTTTTT.

The V call is TRBV2, the J call TRBJ1-2; 7 bases agree with TRBD1. CDR3 length: 15 amino acids. With 4 bases clipped from V and 5 bases from J, the junction kept 10 bases outside the gene matches. CDR1 is SNHLY and CDR2 is FYNNEI in the germline V gene. The CDR3, as DNA: TGTGCCAGCAGTGCCAGGACAGGAGACCTTTATGGCTACACCTTC. This sequence encodes CASSARTGDLYGYTF.

This clone was detected a few times. The chain combines TRBV21-1 with TRBJ2-7; the table's D gene call, TRBD1, was not cross checked with the DNA. TRBV21-1 is a documented pseudogene. The CDR3 covers 16 residues. CDR3 bases: TGTGCCAGCAGCAAAGGGGACAGGGGGTTCCTTGGGGAGCAGTACTTC. As protein: CASSKGDRGFLGEQYF.

This sequence joins TRBV21-1 and TRBJ2-3; the D segment call TRBD1 is taken from the table without a DNA check. TRBV21-1 is a listed pseudogene. The CDR3 is 18 amino acids. Here the CDR3 DNA reads TGTGCCAGCAGCAAATTCTCGGGACAGGAGAAATACACAGATACGCAGTATTTT. It yields the protein CASSKFSGQEKYTDTQYF.